Given below is one T cell receptor beta chain in context. No antigen is known for it. Healthy HIV-negative adults with no recent acute infections or vaccinations were recruited as donors. Naive CD45RA+ and memory CD45RA-negative subsets were split from CD4+ cells. This entry is derived from a study of shared clonotypes between healthy human individuals. Study-wide results and caveats: Memory subsets generally showed smaller estimated richness than naive subsets did. Clonotype sharing among donors was thought likely to change with sequencing depth.

The J segment lost 2 bases and the V segment lost 3 bases, leaving 8 bases of the junction unmatched. Germline V gives CDR1 SGHNT, CDR2 YYREEE (reference sequence). The length of the CDR3 is 15 residues. Clones were read by immunoSEQ multiplex PCR, and TCRdb kept only the in-frame ones, dropping some. The table shows over a million clones, with around 78% occurring only once. The genes are TRBV5-4 and TRBJ2-7; 7 nucleotides line up with TRBD2. The sample was memory CD4+ T cells from PBMCs. This sample's subset: CD45RA-negative fraction. The receptor was derived from a man younger than 30 in good health. Some clones in this sample may be carry-over from other donors' samples. CDR3 in amino acids: CASSSRAGKAYEQYF. The CDR3 bases are TGTGCCAGCAGCTCTCGAGCGGGAAAGGCCTACGAGCAGTACTTC.